The 20 T cell receptor beta chains reported below all come from one sample, sequenced in a study of T cells after posttransplantation cyclophosphamide (dated by TCRdb to about 2016). Library preparation used the immunoSEQ multiplex PCR assay. TCRdb carries this immuneACCESS record with in-frame sequences only. Its versions omit some clonotypes, under half of them owing to an unresolved V gene in the studies checked, with the rest unexplained. In this sample the table shows around 3,400 clones, 95% to 96% of which occur a single time. About 1.1% of the sample is taken by the ten largest. Sample: naive CD8+ T cells sorted from PBMCs. These receptors were collected from a woman in her forties or fifties in good health and a related stem cell transplant donor.

The CDR3 region has the DNA TGTGCCAGCAGCCTAGGACAGTCGGAGCAGTACTTC. Translation: CASSLGQSEQYF. V and J are TRBV6-5 and TRBJ2-5; D perhaps matches TRBD1 (6 bases). Germline lookup yields CDR1 MNHEY and CDR2 SVGAGI. CDR3 length: 12 residues. The V end was cut by 6 bases, the J end by 11 bases, with 16 bases between.

J is TRBJ1-2 and V is TRBV29-1; 8 positions match TRBD1. The V gene's germline CDR1 is SQVTM and CDR2 ANQGSEA. The V and J ends lost 5 bases and 3 bases, in that order; junction bases with no gene match: 20. This CDR3 region has 18 residues. In DNA form, the CDR3 reads TGCAGCGTTCTGAACCCTAACCTGGACAGGGATGGGTACTATGGCTACACCTTC. Protein product: CSVLNPNLDRDGYYGYTF.

This chain links TRBV28 with TRBJ2-7; 8 bases agree with TRBD1. The CDR3 spans 14 residues. V lost 10 bases, J lost 1 base, and 9 bases stayed unmatched. Germline V CDR1 and CDR2: MDHEN, SYDVKM. The CDR3 nucleotides are TGTGCCACTTTGGAGACAGGGGCTTCCTACGAGCAGTACTTC. It codes for CATLETGASYEQYF.

The chain links TRBV29-1 to TRBJ2-2, with 14 bases lining up with TRBD2. V was pared by 7 bases and J by 6 bases, with 7 bases of the junction left unmatched. This CDR3 is 15 amino acids long. Germline assignment: CDR1 SQVTM and CDR2 ANQGSEA. The CDR3 is CSGRTTSGRAGELFF. CDR3 DNA sequence: TGCAGCGGGCGGACGACTAGCGGGAGGGCCGGGGAGCTGTTTTTT.

A word on this clone: One end of the junction varies from germline; a read error may be responsible. The CDR3 protein is CASSLYVTGELFF. In DNA form, the CDR3 reads TGTGCCAGCAGCTTGTACGTCACCGGGGAACTGTTTTTT. The gene calls are TRBV5-5 and TRBJ2-2; D is possibly TRBD2 (5 bases). The CDR3 length is 13 residues. CDR1 and CDR2 from the germline V gene are SGHKS and YYEKEE (reference sequence).

This chain connects TRBV19 to TRBJ1-3; D remains ambiguous. Trimming removed 7 bases from V and 4 bases from J, with 11 bases in between. The CDR3 is made up of 13 amino acids. Germline CDR1 reads LNHDA; CDR2 reads SQIVND (reference sequence). CDR3 sequence reads: CASKGGFGNTIYF. For the CDR3, the DNA is TGTGCCAGTAAGGGAGGATTCGGAAACACCATATATTTT.

The chain carries TRBV13 and TRBJ2-5; perhaps TRBD2 as D (5 bases). The germline V and J ends were trimmed by 3 bases and 5 bases, with 16 bases remaining between them. The CDR3 has 15 residues. CDR1 is PRHDT, CDR2 FYEKMQ, per germline (reference sequence). The CDR3 DNA reads as TGTGCCAGCAGCTTGGCGAGAACTAGTTGGGAGACCCAGTACTTC. Translation: CASSLARTSWETQYF.

V usage is TRBV14 and J usage is TRBJ2-5; 9 nucleotides line up with TRBD1. The CDR3 runs 17 residues. The germline CDR1 and CDR2 sequences are SGHDN and FVKESK. Trimming cost V 0 bases and J 4 bases; bases outside gene matches: 9. The CDR3 spells CASSQESGTGRRETQYF. For the CDR3, the DNA is TGTGCCAGCAGCCAAGAGTCCGGGACAGGGAGGAGAGAGACCCAGTACTTC. The entire variable domain, with the rest obtained from reference TRBV14 and TRBJ2-5, is as follows: EAGVTQFPSHSVIEKGQTVTLRCDPISGHDNLYWYRRVMGKEIKFLLHFVKESKQDESGMPNNRFLAERTGGTYSTLKVQPAELEDSGVYFCASSQESGTGRRETQYFGPGTRLLVL.

This chain joins TRBV6-5 and TRBJ2-7; 11 nucleotides match TRBD1. V was clipped by 4 bases and J by 6 bases; unmatched bases: 8. Germline values: CDR1 MNHEY, CDR2 SVGAGI. This CDR3 is built from 15 residues. The CDR3 nucleotides read TGTGCCAGCAGTTTCGGACAGGGGGCGGTAAGCGAGCAGTACTTC. It yields the protein CASSFGQGAVSEQYF.

The chain has TRBV28 and TRBJ1-1, with D possibly TRBD1 on 5 matching bases. The V end lost 5 bases, the J end lost 8 bases, and 15 bases lay between the germline ends. The CDR3 spans 13 residues. CDR1 is MDHEN, CDR2 SYDVKM, per germline. The CDR3 DNA sequence: TGTGCCAGCAGTCACCAGGGAACTTCAGAAGCTTTCTTT. The encoded protein is CASSHQGTSEAFF. The whole variable domain, filled in from reference TRBV28 and TRBJ1-1, reads DVKVTQSSRYLVKRTGEKVFLECVQDMDHENMFWYRQDPGLGLRLIYFSYDVKMKEKGDIPEGYSVSREKKERFSLILESASTNQTSMYLCASSHQGTSEAFFGQGTRLTVV.

V usage is TRBV6-5 and J usage is TRBJ2-1, with TRBD1 as a possible D gene (6 bases). The germline CDR1 and CDR2 sequences are MNHEY and SVGAGI. V shed 2 bases and J shed 3 bases, with 11 bases lying between them. There are 15 residues in the CDR3. CDR3 loop: CASSYTGTFYNEQFF. DNA of the CDR3: TGTGCCAGCAGTTACACGGGGACATTCTACAATGAGCAGTTCTTC.

The CDR3 is CASSLGPGYSYNEQFF. CDR3 nucleotide sequence: TGTGCCAGCAGTTTAGGGCCTGGTTACTCCTACAATGAGCAGTTCTTC. The chain is built from TRBV27 and TRBJ2-1; D gene unclear. In germline, CDR1 is MNHEY, CDR2 SMNVEV (reference sequence). The V end was cut by 2 bases, the J end by 0 bases, with 11 bases between. The CDR3 has 16 residues.

The V call is TRBV27, the J call TRBJ2-3; the match to TRBD1 covers 8 bases. The CDR3 runs to 15 residues. The trim removed 5 bases at V and 1 base at J, leaving 5 bases unmatched. Germline V CDR1 and CDR2: MNHEY, SMNVEV (reference sequence). CDR3 region: CASSPRGQGTDTQYF. The DNA for the CDR3 is TGTGCCAGCAGTCCCAGGGGACAGGGCACAGATACGCAGTATTTT.

This chain joins TRBV30 and TRBJ1-4; D is unresolved. Germline CDR1 GTSNPN, CDR2 SVGIG (reference sequence). This CDR3 is 14 amino acids long. The V end was cut by 1 base, the J end by 0 bases, with 6 bases between. The CDR3 protein is CAWSDGTTNEKLFF. In nucleotides, the CDR3 is TGTGCCTGGAGTGATGGCACAACTAATGAAAAACTGTTTTTT. The entire variable domain, with the rest obtained from reference TRBV30 and TRBJ1-4, is as follows: SQTIHQWPATLVQPVGSPLSLECTVEGTSNPNLYWYRQAAGRGLQLLFYSVGIGQISSEVPQNLSASRPQDRQFILSSKKLLLSDSGFYLCAWSDGTTNEKLFFGSGTQLSVL.

The table lists this clone with a few counts. The CDR3 sequence is CASSVVSTGEQYF. In DNA form, the CDR3 reads TGTGCCAGCAGCGTAGTGTCAACGGGGGAGCAGTACTTC. The V gene is TRBV9, the J gene TRBJ2-7, with D possibly matching TRBD2 (5 bases). V gave up 0 bases and J gave up 7 bases, with 11 bases separating them. The CDR3 loop spans 13 amino acids. The germline V gene encodes CDR1 SGDLS and CDR2 YYNGEE.

Only one count was recorded for this clone. V is TRBV9 and J is TRBJ1-1; D uncertain. CDR1 and CDR2 (germline): SGDLS, YYNGEE. The CDR3 contains 15 residues. The germline V and J ends were trimmed by 0 bases and 1 base, with 10 bases remaining between them. The CDR3 is CASSVGYIGNTEAFF. CDR3 nucleotide sequence: TGTGCCAGCAGCGTAGGTTACATTGGGAACACTGAAGCTTTCTTT.

The genes are TRBV9 and TRBJ2-3; 12 nucleotides align to TRBD2. Germline lookup yields CDR1 SGDLS and CDR2 YYNGEE. V gave up 4 bases and J gave up 1 base; unmatched junction bases: 7. The CDR3 length is 17 residues. The CDR3 coding sequence is TGTGCCAGCAGCCACCGGACTAGCGGGACCCGCACAGATACGCAGTATTTT. This encodes CASSHRTSGTRTDTQYF.

As DNA, the CDR3 is TGCGCCAGCAGCTTGGCCGCTTCCGGGAAGGAGGGCGATGAGCAGTTCTTC. Encoded protein: CASSLAASGKEGDEQFF. This chain connects TRBV5-1 to TRBJ2-1; perhaps TRBD2 as D (6 bases). Looked up from germline, CDR1 is SGHRS and CDR2 is YFSETQ. CDR3 length: 17 residues. The V gene lost 0 bases and the J gene lost 8 bases, with 21 bases spanning the gap.

This chain links TRBV6-1 with TRBJ1-5, with D perhaps matching TRBD1 (6 bases). CDR3 length: 12 residues. CDR1 MNHNS and CDR2 SASEGT come from the germline V gene. The ends were cut back, 8 bases at V and 4 bases at J, with 9 bases in the middle. CDR3: CASGTNNQPQHF. The CDR3 bases are TGTGCCAGCGGGACAAATAATCAGCCCCAGCATTTT.

The J gene is TRBJ2-2, the V gene TRBV6-5; 7 nucleotides agree with TRBD1. Germline V gene sequence: CDR1 MNHEY, CDR2 SVGAGI. This CDR3 contains 14 residues. Trimming cost V 8 bases and J 8 bases; bases outside gene matches: 11. For the CDR3, the DNA is TGTGCCAGCCAGCAGGGGGTGAATTTGGGGGAGCTGTTTTTT. Its translation is CASQQGVNLGELFF.